These 21 T cell receptor beta chains were sequenced from one sample in a study of post-analysis software for immune sequencing data. Libraries were made from TCR beta cDNA, and they carried unique molecular identifiers. TCRdb redid the calling of the PCR reads with MiXCR, one entry per CDR3 protein. The table includes roughly 600,000 distinct CDR3 sequences, 44% detected once. Their target antigens are unknown. Study results and limitations: Controls had lower frequencies than patients of 4 or 5 TRBV segments, which included TRBV5-6, TRBV5-1 and TRBV20-1.

The sequenced sample consisted of blood. The source is a girl aged 5-17 years with multiple sclerosis.

V is TRBV3-1 and J is TRBJ2-5, with D uncertain. This CDR3 region has 14 residues. Germline V lookup: CDR1 LGHDT, CDR2 YNNKEL (reference sequence). V was pared by 0 bases and J by 3 bases, with 8 bases between. In nucleotides, the CDR3 is TGTGCCAGCAGCCAAGAAACAATTGAAGAGACCCAGTACTTC. Encoded protein: CASSQETIEETQYF.

The chain uses TRBV12-3 or TRBV12-4 and TRBJ1-1; possible D gene TRBD1, 5 bases. The length of the CDR3 is 14 residues. V lost 6 bases and J 4 bases, leaving 15 bases between the germline ends. CDR3 in DNA: TGTGCCAGCAGCGCCGGGACCGTGGTCACTGAAGCTTTCTTT. Translating gives CASSAGTVVTEAFF.

This clonotype was seen only a few times. The chain is built from TRBV24-1 and TRBJ2-2; TRBD1 matches 8 bases. This CDR3 is built from 14 residues. Germline CDR1 and CDR2: KGHDR and SFDVKD. V lost 3 bases to trimming and J lost 7 bases; unmatched junction nucleotides: 3. The chain's CDR3 is CATSDVTGGGELFF. The CDR3 coding sequence is TGTGCCACCAGTGATGTCACAGGGGGCGGGGAGCTGTTTTTT.

This clonotype was seen only a few times. This chain links TRBV20-1 with TRBJ2-1; a weak D match, TRBD1 (6 bases). The germline CDR1 and CDR2 sequences are DFQATT and SNEGSKA (reference sequence). V was trimmed by 5 bases and J by 5 bases, leaving 10 bases between them. The CDR3 loop spans 12 amino acids. The CDR3 here is CSAWDNHNEQFF. The CDR3 DNA reads as TGCAGTGCTTGGGACAACCACAATGAGCAGTTCTTC.

The V and J genes are TRBV9 and TRBJ2-1; 7 nucleotides match TRBD2. V gave up 6 bases and J gave up 5 bases; unmatched junction bases: 11. Germline CDR1 and CDR2: SGDLS and YYNGEE. This CDR3 contains 15 residues. This CDR3 is CASTLAANKNNEQFF. DNA for the CDR3: TGTGCCAGCACCCTAGCGGCGAATAAAAACAATGAGCAGTTCTTC.

The rearrangement links TRBV14 to TRBJ2-7; 9 bases agree with TRBD1. The J call may be wrong; the DNA end is better matched by TRBJ2-5. CDR1 and CDR2 (germline): SGHDN, FVKESK. The CDR3 has 14 amino acids. CDR3 DNA sequence: TGTGCCAGCAGCCAAGACGACAGGGGGGAGACCCAGTACTTC. Translated, it gives CASSQDDRGETQYF.

This clonotype was observed a few times. The J gene is TRBJ2-3, the V gene TRBV7-9, with D possibly TRBD2 on 5 matching bases. This CDR3 has 17 amino acids. Deletions cut 1 base from V and 4 bases from J, with 18 bases between. Per germline, CDR1 SEHNR and CDR2 FQNEAQ (reference sequence). Written as DNA, the CDR3 is TGTGCCAGCAGCTTAGTCGCTATGACTATACTCCCAGATACGCAGTATTTT. It codes for CASSLVAMTILPDTQYF.

This clonotype has only one observation. The rearrangement links TRBV28 to TRBJ1-1; TRBD1 is a possible D gene (5 bases). The CDR3 runs 17 residues. The V and J ends lost 4 bases and 4 bases respectively, with 22 bases between them. CDR1 and CDR2 from the germline V gene are MDHEN and SYDVKM. The CDR3 DNA reads as TGTGCCAGCAGTTCCCAAAGGGGCAGGGCCCGTGGCACTGAAGCTTTCTTT. It is translated as CASSSQRGRARGTEAFF.

The rearrangement joins TRBV5-1 to TRBJ2-1; a weak D match, TRBD1 (6 bases). The CDR3 extends over 14 amino acids. Germline values: CDR1 SGHRS, CDR2 YFSETQ. Trimming removed 5 bases at V and 8 bases at J, with 17 bases between. The CDR3 sequence: CASRTQGSWDEQFF. CDR3 nucleotides: TGCGCCAGCAGAACCCAGGGGTCCTGGGATGAGCAGTTCTTC.

V is TRBV30 and J is TRBJ2-5; perhaps TRBD2 as D (6 bases). Matching the DNA end better, TRBJ2-7 makes the J call doubtful. The germline V gene has CDR1 GTSNPN and CDR2 SVGIG (reference sequence). The CDR3 sequence is 13 residues long. The CDR3 nucleotides read TGTGCCTGGAGGCGGGACCGCCCCTACGAGCAGTACTTC. Protein: CAWRRDRPYEQYF.

V is TRBV5-1 and J is TRBJ2-4; D is perhaps TRBD2 (5 bases). This CDR3 comprises 14 residues. The germline CDR1 and CDR2 sequences are SGHRS and YFSETQ. Trimming took 5 bases from V and 6 from J, leaving 15 bases between them. CDR3 region: CASRGSELRNIQYF. CDR3 in DNA: TGCGCCAGCAGGGGTAGCGAACTGAGAAACATTCAGTACTTC.

The V gene is TRBV29-1, the J gene TRBJ2-5; 9 nucleotides match TRBD1. Germline trimming cut 4 bases from V and 3 bases from J; bases unmatched to any gene: 3. The CDR3 sequence is 13 residues long. From germline, CDR1 is SQVTM and CDR2 ANQGSEA. CDR3 nucleotide sequence: TGCAGCGTTGCGGGACAGGGTAAAGAGACCCAGTACTTC. This encodes CSVAGQGKETQYF.

The gene calls are TRBV24-1 and TRBJ2-1; D remains unclear. Germline CDR1 is KGHDR and CDR2 is SFDVKD. The CDR3 contains 10 residues. Trimming shortened V by 12 bases and J by 11 bases, and 13 bases separated the two germline ends. CDR3 DNA sequence: TGTGCCCACCCGTGGCGCAAGCAGTTCTTC. Encoded protein: CAHPWRKQFF.

As concerns this clonotype: Its ends do not fully match the called genes, so a read error is possible. This sequence joins TRBV12-3 or TRBV12-4 and TRBJ1-1; D is undetermined. This CDR3 has 14 amino acids. The CDR3 protein is CASSLAAANTEAFF. The DNA of the CDR3 is TGTGCCAGCAGTTTAGCAGCAGCGAACACTGAGGCTTTCTTT.

This clonotype is a singleton in its sample. CDR3 protein: CSARPRTDTQYF. The DNA for the CDR3 is TGCAGTGCTAGACCCCGCACAGATACGCAGTATTTT. The rearrangement links TRBV20-1 to TRBJ2-3, with D unclear. Trimming shortened V by 2 bases and J by 1 base, and 4 bases separated the two germline ends. CDR1 DFQATT and CDR2 SNEGSKA come from the germline V gene (reference sequence). The CDR3 consists of 12 residues.

The chain links TRBV7-6 to TRBJ2-7, with a weak D call TRBD2 (8 bases). The CDR3 sequence is 19 residues long. Germline loops: CDR1 SGHVS, CDR2 FNYEAQ. V gave up 3 bases and J gave up 1 base, with 25 bases separating them. In DNA, the CDR3 is TGTGCCAGCAGCTTTCCCCAGGGGGACAGCGGGAGTGCGTCCTACGAGCAGTACTTC. This codes for CASSFPQGDSGSASYEQYF.

The CDR3 is CSARELLAGFSTDTQYF. The CDR3 DNA sequence: TGCAGTGCTAGAGAGCTATTAGCGGGATTTAGCACAGATACGCAGTATTTT. V gene TRBV20-1 combines with J gene TRBJ2-3; 8 bases are shared with TRBD2. Germline V CDR1 and CDR2: DFQATT, SNEGSKA (reference sequence). This CDR3 has 17 residues. V shed 0 bases and J 0 bases; nucleotides not matched to a gene: 8.

This clonotype came up a few times. This chain links TRBV6-5 with TRBJ2-7, with D perhaps matching TRBD1 (5 bases). V dropped 10 bases and J dropped 5 bases, with 15 bases sitting between them. There are 12 residues in the CDR3. Per germline, CDR1 MNHEY and CDR2 SVGAGI. CDR3 bases: TGTGCCACCCACAGGAATGGAAACGAGCAGTACTTC. It is translated as CATHRNGNEQYF.

This clonotype turned up a few times. V gene TRBV6-5 combines with J gene TRBJ1-1, with D possibly TRBD1 on 5 matching bases. The CDR3 has 13 residues. Trimming took off 6 bases at V and 4 bases at J, with 12 bases between the two ends. Germline V gene data show CDR1 as MNHEY and CDR2 as SVGAGI. The DNA for the CDR3 is TGTGCCAGCAGCCCGGGGGGTACCACTGAAGCTTTCTTT. Protein product: CASSPGGTTEAFF.

V gene TRBV12-3 or TRBV12-4 combines with J gene TRBJ2-7, with D perhaps matching TRBD1 (5 bases). The CDR3 covers 15 residues. Trimming took off 6 bases at V and 0 bases at J, with 15 bases between the two ends. The CDR3: CASSSNPGPSYEQYF. The CDR3, as DNA: TGTGCCAGCAGCTCGAATCCAGGGCCCTCCTACGAGCAGTACTTC.

This clonotype was detected a few times. This chain connects TRBV7-6 to TRBJ2-1; D may match TRBD1 or TRBD2 (5 bases each). V was pared by 4 bases and J by 9 bases, with 10 bases between. The CDR3 is 12 amino acids. CDR1 and CDR2 (germline): SGHVS, FNYEAQ. The CDR3 spells CASSSRESEQFF. The CDR3 DNA is TGTGCCAGCAGCTCCAGGGAGAGTGAGCAGTTCTTC.